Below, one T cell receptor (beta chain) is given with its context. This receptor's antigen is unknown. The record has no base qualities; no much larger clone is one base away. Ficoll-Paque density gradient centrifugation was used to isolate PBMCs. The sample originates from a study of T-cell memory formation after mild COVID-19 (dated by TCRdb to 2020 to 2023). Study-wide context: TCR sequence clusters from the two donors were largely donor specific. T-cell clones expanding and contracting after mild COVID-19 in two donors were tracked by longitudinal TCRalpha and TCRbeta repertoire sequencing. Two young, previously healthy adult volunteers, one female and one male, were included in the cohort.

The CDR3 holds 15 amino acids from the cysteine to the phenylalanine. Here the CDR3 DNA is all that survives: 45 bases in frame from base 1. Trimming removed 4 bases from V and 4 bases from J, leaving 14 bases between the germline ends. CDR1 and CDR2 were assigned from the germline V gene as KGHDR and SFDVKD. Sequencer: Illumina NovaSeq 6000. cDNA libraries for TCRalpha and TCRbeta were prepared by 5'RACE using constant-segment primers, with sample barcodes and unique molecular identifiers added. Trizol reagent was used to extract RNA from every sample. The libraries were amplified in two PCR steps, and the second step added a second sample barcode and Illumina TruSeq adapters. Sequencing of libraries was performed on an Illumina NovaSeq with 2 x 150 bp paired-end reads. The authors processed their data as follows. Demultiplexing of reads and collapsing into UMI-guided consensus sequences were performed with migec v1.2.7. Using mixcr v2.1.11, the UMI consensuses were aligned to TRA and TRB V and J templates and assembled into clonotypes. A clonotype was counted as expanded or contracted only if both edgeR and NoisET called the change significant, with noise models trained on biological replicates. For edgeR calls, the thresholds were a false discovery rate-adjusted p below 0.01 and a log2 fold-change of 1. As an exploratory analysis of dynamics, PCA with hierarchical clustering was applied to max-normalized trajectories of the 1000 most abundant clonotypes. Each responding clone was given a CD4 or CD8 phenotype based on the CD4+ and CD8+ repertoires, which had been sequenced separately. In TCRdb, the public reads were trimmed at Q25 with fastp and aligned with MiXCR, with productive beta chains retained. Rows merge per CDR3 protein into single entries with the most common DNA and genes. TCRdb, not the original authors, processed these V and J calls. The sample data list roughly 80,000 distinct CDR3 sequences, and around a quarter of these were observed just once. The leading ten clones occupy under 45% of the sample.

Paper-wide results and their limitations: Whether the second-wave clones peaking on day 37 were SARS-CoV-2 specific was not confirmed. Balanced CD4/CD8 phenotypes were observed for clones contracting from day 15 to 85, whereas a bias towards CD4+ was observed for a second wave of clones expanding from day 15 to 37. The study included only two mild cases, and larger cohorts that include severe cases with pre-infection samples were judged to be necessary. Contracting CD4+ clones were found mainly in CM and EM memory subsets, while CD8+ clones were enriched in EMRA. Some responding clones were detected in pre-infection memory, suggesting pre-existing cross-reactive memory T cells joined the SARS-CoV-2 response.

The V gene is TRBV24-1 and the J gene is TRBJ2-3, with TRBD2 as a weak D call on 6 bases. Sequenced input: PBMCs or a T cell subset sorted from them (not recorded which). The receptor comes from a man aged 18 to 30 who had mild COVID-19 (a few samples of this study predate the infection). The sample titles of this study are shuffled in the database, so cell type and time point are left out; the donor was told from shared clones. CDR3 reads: CATSDPGVWSDTQYF. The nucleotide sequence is TGTGCCACCAGTGACCCGGGAGTCTGGTCAGATACGCAGTATTTT.